The 5 T cell receptor beta chains below were found in one sample sequenced in a study of OX40 agonist ivuxolimab in advanced cancers. Assay: immunoSEQ multiplex PCR; the TCRdb copy retains only in-frame clones and omits some. The sample lists some 77,000 clones; 85% to 95% were seen once. The sample here was CD4+ or CD8+ T cells sorted from blood, taken in a trial of the OX40 agonist ivuxolimab. Source of these receptors: an adult with an advanced solid tumor such as melanoma, head and neck, liver or kidney cancer.

CDR3 DNA: TGTGCCAGCAGGTTGGTGGTAGCGGCAACCTCCTACGAGCAGTACTTC. It encodes CASRLVVAATSYEQYF. The chain couples TRBV7-9 to TRBJ2-7; D possibly corresponds to TRBD2 (6 bases). V dropped 6 bases and J dropped 0 bases, with 18 bases sitting between them. Germline CDR1 SEHNR, CDR2 FQNEAQ (reference sequence). This CDR3 is built from 16 residues.

The chain uses TRBV9 and TRBJ2-7; tentatively, D is TRBD2 (5 bases). CDR3 size: 14 residues. V lost 0 bases and J 3 bases, leaving 10 bases between the germline ends. Germline lookup yields CDR1 SGDLS and CDR2 YYNGEE. The CDR3 region is CASSVDVGGYEQYF. The CDR3 region has the DNA TGTGCCAGCAGCGTAGATGTAGGAGGCTACGAGCAGTACTTC.

This CDR3 reads CASSSGQDGANVLTF. The CDR3 bases are TGTGCCAGCAGCTCAGGACAGGATGGGGCCAACGTCCTGACTTTC. The chain recombines TRBV11-3 with TRBJ2-6, with 7 bases lining up with TRBD1. V shed 4 bases, J shed 3 bases, and the junction held 3 bases outside the gene matches. Germline V gene data show CDR1 as SGHNT and CDR2 as YENEEA. The CDR3 consists of 15 residues.

The chain carries TRBV18 and TRBJ2-7; D is perhaps TRBD2 (5 bases). V shed 2 bases and J shed 1 base, with 12 bases lying between them. Germline values: CDR1 KGHSH, CDR2 LQKENI. This CDR3 has 15 amino acids. The CDR3 DNA is TGTGCCAGCTCACCATCGAGCGGACGGTCCTACGAGCAGTACTTC. It specifies CASSPSSGRSYEQYF.

The chain links TRBV2 to TRBJ1-5; D gene ambiguous. This CDR3 comprises 17 residues. The germline V gene encodes CDR1 SNHLY and CDR2 FYNNEI. Deletions cut 2 bases from V and 3 bases from J, with 17 bases between. CDR3 coding DNA: TGTGCCAGCAGTGAATCTTTCTGGAGAGGGTACAATCAGCCCCAGCATTTT. This translates into CASSESFWRGYNQPQHF. The variable domain in full, with the rest retrieved from reference TRBV2 and TRBJ1-5, is EPEVTQTPSHQVTQMGQEVILRCVPISNHLYFYWYRQILGQKVEFLVSFYNNEISEKSEIFDDQFSVERPDGSNFTLKIRSTKLEDSAMYFCASSESFWRGYNQPQHFGDGTRLSIL.